This T cell receptor (beta chain) was recorded in a study of cytomegalovirus exposure and HLA in healthy donors (dated by TCRdb to the late 2010s). At the level of the whole study: According to an earlier analysis of around 600 of the donors, about 179 million T cells yielded over 100 million unique TCR beta sequences and less than 300 Gb of sequence data. Four or five DR-DQ haplotypes were handled as single units for association and clustering because linkage in the cohort was strong. Across 300 to 500 genotyped donors of the cohort, an average of about 240,000 unique TCR beta nucleotide sequences per donor were sequenced, and 15% to 20% of those sequences were non-productive. An early release covering over 500 HLA-typed donors comprised approximately 290 gigabases of sequencing data and about 90 million unique TCR sequences. The study was designed to test whether signatures of past pathogen exposure could be identified by cataloging public T cell receptors. A later analysis re-analyzed previously published TCR beta repertoires from approximately 670 donors and added high-resolution HLA genotyping to study TCR occurrence patterns. The study profiled the T cell repertoires of 500 to 800 subjects by immunosequencing and related them to cytomegalovirus serostatus. In a later genetic analysis, genome-wide SNP genotypes for about three fifths of the roughly 670 donors were used, and that subset was treated as a discovery cohort. Along with the approximately 670-subject first cohort, a separate validation cohort of approximately 110 different subjects was used. In an earlier analysis of 587 of the donors, high-throughput TCR beta sequencing was used to judge whether each TCR beta V gene segment behaved as functional or pseudogenic. The number of donors typed differed by locus, with 629-630 for A, B, C, DRB1 and DQB1, around 520 for DQA1, over 600 for DPA1, and under 490 for DPB1. The later analysis used no new phenotypic data to find candidate immune exposures, relying instead on TCR beta sequences and their occurrence across donors. Of the 300 to 400 genotyped donors, approximately 82% fell in the genetic ancestry cluster associated with self-reported Caucasian donors. Alongside the repertoire data, information on donor age, sex, ethnicity and CMV serostatus was compiled. Every discovery cohort repertoire had been produced on one sequencing platform. To predict cytomegalovirus infection status, the study combined high-throughput TCR immunosequencing, statistical association of individual TCRs with disease status, and machine learning. Class I and class II HLA loci were covered by the typing at four-digit resolution. The paper's findings and limits, for the study overall: CMV serostatus was the only immune exposure information available for the cohort. In a later genetic analysis, a missense DCLRE1C variant was associated with V-gene and J-gene trimming of TCR beta chains, and the association was replicated in an independent cohort. Roughly uniform sequencing depth across donors was assumed in presence/absence analyses, although this assumption may not hold. In both the original and validation cohorts, the classifier was reported to diagnose cytomegalovirus status with high specificity and sensitivity. In a later analysis, HLA-associated TCR beta chains were found to be more clonally expanded and to have lower generation probabilities than equally common non-associated chains. Broadly in line with IMGT annotations, most TCR beta V segments showed up in productive rearrangements about 90% or about 30% of the time in an earlier analysis of about 500 of the donors. HLA typing was unavailable for some donors at each locus, so association tests used only the typed subset. At a false discovery rate of 0.05, a later analysis linked some 17,000 TCR beta sequences to specific HLA alleles. According to a later analysis, parvovirus B19, influenza, CMV and Epstein-Barr virus appeared linked to several top co-occurrence clusters. A few of the identified cytomegalovirus-associated TCR beta chains were confirmed in vitro to be specific for cytomegalovirus antigens. Some IMGT-functional V segments, including TRBV6-2 and TRBV6-3, could not be told apart with the 87-base-pair reads, so those segments were excluded. Because counts were too low, about 15 rarely observed V segments, including chromosome 9 orphons, were left out of the earlier analysis of approximately 500 of the donors. Most CMV-associated TCR beta chains appeared to be HLA-restricted in a later analysis, and the HLA associations seemed to be driven largely by CMV exposure. Only TCR beta chains were sequenced in this cohort, and the absence of alpha or paired-chain data limited detectable features. According to a later genetic analysis, donors in an Asian-associated ancestry cluster had fewer N-insertions in productive TCRs than the approximately 650-donor mean. A further reported finding was that TCR beta sequences accurately predicted the HLA-A and HLA-B alleles for most subjects in the first cohort. According to the authors, the approach could potentially be generalized to other disease states and immunological phenotypes. In the study, some 180 TCR beta chains were listed as associated with cytomegalovirus. Strong co-occurrence of HLA alleles, especially DR and DQ, made assigning TCR associations to individual alleles difficult. A later analysis found that TCR association rates varied across HLA loci, with DRB1 alleles showing the most associated TCRs and HLA-C alleles the fewest. Correlated functional status among segregating V segments might reflect linkage disequilibrium, but an unknown experimental factor could not be ruled out. A group of highly shared sequence variants was considered likely to be a technical artifact of the sequencing pipeline. Most TCR sequences were observed very rarely across donors, whereas some public TCRs were present in many individuals.

The cohort consisted of hundreds of healthy bone marrow donors. At the time of sampling, all cohort members were nominally healthy, though unrecorded immune exposures were likely present. The donor was CMV seronegative and was included in the group of 352 seronegative cohort members. A peripheral blood sample was provided by each donor, and peripheral blood mononuclear cells were used for TCR beta sequencing. Genomic DNA extraction from the blood cell samples was performed with the Qiagen DNeasy Blood Extraction Kit. The library was made by the immunoSEQ multiplex PCR assay. A mixture of 60 forward primers for TCR Vbeta segments and 13 reverse primers for TCR Jbeta segments was used in the multiplex PCR. The CDR3 region of rearranged TCR beta genes was amplified from genomic DNA with a multiplex PCR assay. The Illumina HiSeq System was used to sequence the amplified TCR beta libraries as 87-base-pair reads. The paper's data handling went like this. In a later analysis, tens of millions of unique TCR beta chains were counted across the 500 to 700 repertoires, and roughly 11 million of these chains were shared by at least two donors. Raw reads were error-corrected and collapsed into unique sequences with a nearest-neighbor algorithm that merged closely related sequences to remove PCR and sequencing errors. CDR3 sequences were aligned to IMGT reference sequences to assign V, D and J gene segments. For a sequence to be retained, a match of at least six nucleotides was required to both a V gene segment and a J gene segment. Rearrangements were called productive when the CDR3 lacked stop codons and stayed in frame with V and J; all others were non-productive. Following IMGT convention, CDR3 was defined as the stretch from the second conserved V-encoded cysteine to the conserved J-encoded phenylalanine. The earlier analysis of 500 to 650 of the donors excluded any sequence lacking an unambiguous match to a single V gene segment. In an earlier analysis of a few hundred of the donors, V segments were called functional above 56.7% productive rearrangements and were called segregating when the between-donor standard deviation exceeded 5%. To diagnose cytomegalovirus status from the catalog of TCR beta chain sequences, a statistical classification framework was built. A later analysis assigned V and J genes by comparing TCR nucleotide sequences with IMGT/GENE-DB human TR gene sequences. The TCRdist pipeline was used in a later analysis to assign CDR3 sequences and most-parsimonious VDJ recombination scenarios. In a later analysis, every TCR beta chain was defined by the combination of its CDR3 amino acid sequence and its V-gene family, and reads without a unique V-gene family were dropped. A later analysis removed over 500 highly shared, low-generation-probability nucleotide sequences to deal with suspected cross-contamination and a sequencing artifact. In a later analysis, a clonal expansion index was calculated for each public chain from normalized within-repertoire ranks of inferred template counts. Generation probabilities in a later analysis came from a VDJ recombination model fitted to out-of-frame rearrangements, and those results were checked against IGoR. Hypergeometric tests were used in a later analysis to score TCR-TCR, TCR-HLA and TCR-CMV co-occurrence, with a repertoire-size bias correction applied to the TCR pairs. False discovery rates were estimated in a later analysis by permuting HLA or CMV assignments 20 times. In a later analysis, co-occurring TCRs were grouped using DBSCAN, with TCRdist sequence similarity added in when clustering inside HLA-allele-positive subsets. Repertoires with fewer than 30,000 or more than 120,000 public chains, plus five repertoires with anomalous nucleotide sharing, were excluded from co-occurrence clustering. TCRdb took this table from immuneACCESS and kept in-frame rearrangements with V and J called. Such tables lack part of the clones; where checked against another copy, unresolved V genes explain under half of the gap, and the rest is unexplained. Clonal size and the V and J genes are those of that table, whereas D and trimming came from the DNA. The sample table contains around 99,000 clones; only one count was recorded for 65% to 85% of them. The biggest ten clones account for roughly 2% of the sample.

CDR1 and CDR2 are drawn from the germline V gene: KGHSH, LQKENI. Its CDR3 holds 16 amino acids, cysteine through phenylalanine. Of the read, only the CDR3 DNA is kept; its 48 bases are in frame from base 1. The germline V and J ends show losses of 4 bases and 2 bases respectively, and no gene match explains 7 bases of the junction. In regard to this clone: Its target antigen remains unknown. No quality values exist for individual bases; no much larger clone is one base distant.

The sequencing input was PBMCs. This TCR derives from a man younger than 30 in good health and CMV-seronegative. The sequence is built from TRBV18 and TRBJ2-3; TRBD2 agrees with 9 junctional bases. At the DNA level, the sequence is TGTGCCAGCTCACTGACTAGCGGATCAGACACAGATACGCAGTATTTT. It specifies CASSLTSGSDTDTQYF.